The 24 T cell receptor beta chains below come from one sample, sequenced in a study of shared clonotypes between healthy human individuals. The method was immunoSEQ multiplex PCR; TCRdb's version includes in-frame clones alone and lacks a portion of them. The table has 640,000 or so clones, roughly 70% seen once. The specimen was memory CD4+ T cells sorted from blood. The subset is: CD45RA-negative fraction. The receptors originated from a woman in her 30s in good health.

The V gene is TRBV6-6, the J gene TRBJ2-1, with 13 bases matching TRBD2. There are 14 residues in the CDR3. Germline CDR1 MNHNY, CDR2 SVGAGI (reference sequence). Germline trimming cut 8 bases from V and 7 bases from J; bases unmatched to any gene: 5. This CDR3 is CASGRTSGSNEQFF. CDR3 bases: TGTGCCAGCGGCCGGACTAGCGGGAGTAATGAGCAGTTCTTC.

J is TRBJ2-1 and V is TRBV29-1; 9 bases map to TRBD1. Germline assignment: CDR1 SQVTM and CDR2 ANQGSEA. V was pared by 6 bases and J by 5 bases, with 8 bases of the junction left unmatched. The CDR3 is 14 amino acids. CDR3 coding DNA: TGCAGCGTCAAACAGGGGGCGACGAACAATGAGCAGTTCTTC. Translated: CSVKQGATNNEQFF.

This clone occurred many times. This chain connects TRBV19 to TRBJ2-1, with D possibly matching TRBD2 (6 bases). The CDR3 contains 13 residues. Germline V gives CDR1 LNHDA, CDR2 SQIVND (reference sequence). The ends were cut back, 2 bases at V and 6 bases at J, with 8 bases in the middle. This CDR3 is CASSIPGVNEQFF. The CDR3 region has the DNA TGTGCCAGTAGTATACCGGGGGTCAATGAGCAGTTCTTC.

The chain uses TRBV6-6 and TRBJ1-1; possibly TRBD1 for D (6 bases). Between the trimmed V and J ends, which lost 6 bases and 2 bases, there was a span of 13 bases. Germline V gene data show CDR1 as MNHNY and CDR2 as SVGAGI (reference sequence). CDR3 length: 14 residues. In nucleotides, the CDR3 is TGTGCCAGCAGAGCCGGGACATCAAACACTGAAGCTTTCTTT. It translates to CASRAGTSNTEAFF.

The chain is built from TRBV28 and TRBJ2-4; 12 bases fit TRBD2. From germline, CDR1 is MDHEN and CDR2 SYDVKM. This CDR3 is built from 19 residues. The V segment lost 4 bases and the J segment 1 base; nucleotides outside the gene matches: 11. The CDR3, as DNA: TGTGCCAGCAGTTCCTCGCCGGGACTAGCGGGCGTCGCCAAAAACATTCAGTACTTC. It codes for CASSSSPGLAGVAKNIQYF.

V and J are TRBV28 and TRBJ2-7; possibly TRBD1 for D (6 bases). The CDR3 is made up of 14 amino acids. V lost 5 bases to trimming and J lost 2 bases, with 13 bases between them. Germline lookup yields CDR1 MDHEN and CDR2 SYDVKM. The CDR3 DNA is TGTGCCAGCAGTCTCCGCGCAGGGGCCTACGAGCAGTACTTC. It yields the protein CASSLRAGAYEQYF.

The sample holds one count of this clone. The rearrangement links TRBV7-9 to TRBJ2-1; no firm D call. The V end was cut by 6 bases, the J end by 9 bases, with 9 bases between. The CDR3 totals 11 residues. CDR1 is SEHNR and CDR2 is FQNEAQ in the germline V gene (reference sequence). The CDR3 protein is CASRKEAEQFF. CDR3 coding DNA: TGTGCCAGCAGAAAAGAGGCTGAGCAGTTCTTC.

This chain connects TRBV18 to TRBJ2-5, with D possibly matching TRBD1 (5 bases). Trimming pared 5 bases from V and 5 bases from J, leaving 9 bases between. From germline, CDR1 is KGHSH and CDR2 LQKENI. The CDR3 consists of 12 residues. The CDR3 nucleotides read TGTGCCAGCTCAAAAGGGGTGGAGACCCAGTACTTC. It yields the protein CASSKGVETQYF.

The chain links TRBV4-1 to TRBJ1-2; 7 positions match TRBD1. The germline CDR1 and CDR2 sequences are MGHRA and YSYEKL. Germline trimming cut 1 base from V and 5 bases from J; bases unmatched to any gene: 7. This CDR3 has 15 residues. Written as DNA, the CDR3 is TGCGCCAGCAGCCAAGCACAGGGGTGGAAGTATGGCTACACCTTC. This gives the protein CASSQAQGWKYGYTF.

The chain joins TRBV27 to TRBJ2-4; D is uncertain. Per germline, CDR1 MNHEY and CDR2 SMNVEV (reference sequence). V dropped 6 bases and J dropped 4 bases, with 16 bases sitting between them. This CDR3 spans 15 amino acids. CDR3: CASSPILGMKNIQYF. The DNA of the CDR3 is TGTGCCAGCAGCCCGATCCTTGGGATGAAAAACATTCAGTACTTC.

The CDR3 sequence is CASSLARGLTGELFF. The CDR3 coding sequence is TGTGCCAGCAGCTTAGCCAGGGGGCTTACCGGGGAGCTGTTTTTT. The chain has TRBV13 and TRBJ2-2, with 8 bases lining up with TRBD1. Trimming removed 1 base from V and 5 bases from J; junction bases left unmatched: 3. Germline values: CDR1 PRHDT, CDR2 FYEKMQ (reference sequence). The CDR3 has 15 amino acids.

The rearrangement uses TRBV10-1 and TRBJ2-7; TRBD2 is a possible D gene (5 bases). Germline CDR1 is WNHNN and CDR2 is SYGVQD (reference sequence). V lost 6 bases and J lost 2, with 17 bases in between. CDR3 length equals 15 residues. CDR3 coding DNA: TGCGCCAGCAGCCCCCGGGTAGCGAACCCCTACGAGCAGTACTTC. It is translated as CASSPRVANPYEQYF.

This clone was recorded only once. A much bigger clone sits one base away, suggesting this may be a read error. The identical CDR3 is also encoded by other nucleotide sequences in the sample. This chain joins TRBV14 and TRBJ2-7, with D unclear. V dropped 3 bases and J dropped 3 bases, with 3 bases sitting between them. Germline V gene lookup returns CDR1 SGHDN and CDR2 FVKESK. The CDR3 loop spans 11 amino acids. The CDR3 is CASSQYYEQYF. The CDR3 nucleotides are TGTGCCAGCAGCCAGTACTACGAGCAGTACTTC. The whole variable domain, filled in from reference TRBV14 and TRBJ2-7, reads EAGVTQFPSHSVIEKGQTVTLRCDPISGHDNLYWYRRVMGKEIKFLLHFVKESKQDESGMPNNRFLAERTGGTYSTLKVQPAELEDSGVYFCASSQYYEQYFGPGTRLTVT.

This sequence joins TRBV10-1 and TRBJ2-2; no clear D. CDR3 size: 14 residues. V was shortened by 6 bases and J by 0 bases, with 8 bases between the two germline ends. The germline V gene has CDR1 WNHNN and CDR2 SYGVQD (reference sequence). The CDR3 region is CASRRMSNTGELFF. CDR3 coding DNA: TGCGCCAGCAGACGGATGTCGAACACCGGGGAGCTGTTTTTT.

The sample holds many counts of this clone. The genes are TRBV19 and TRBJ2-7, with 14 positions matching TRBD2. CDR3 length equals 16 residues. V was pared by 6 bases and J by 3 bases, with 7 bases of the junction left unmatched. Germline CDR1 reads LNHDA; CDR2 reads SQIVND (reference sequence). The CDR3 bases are TGTGCCAGTAGGGGACTAGCGGGAGAAACGGGCTACGAGCAGTACTTC. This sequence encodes CASRGLAGETGYEQYF.

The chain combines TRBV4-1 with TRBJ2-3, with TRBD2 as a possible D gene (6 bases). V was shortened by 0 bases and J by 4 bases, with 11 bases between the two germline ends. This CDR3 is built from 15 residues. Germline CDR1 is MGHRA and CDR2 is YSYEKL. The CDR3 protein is CASSQEGGWSDTQYF. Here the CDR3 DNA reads TGCGCCAGCAGCCAAGAGGGGGGATGGTCAGATACGCAGTATTTT.

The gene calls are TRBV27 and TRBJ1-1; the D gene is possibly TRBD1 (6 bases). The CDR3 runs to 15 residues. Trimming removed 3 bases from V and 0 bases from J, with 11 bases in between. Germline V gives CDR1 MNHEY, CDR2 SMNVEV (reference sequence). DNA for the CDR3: TGTGCCAGCAGTTTTTTGGACAGAATGAACACTGAAGCTTTCTTT. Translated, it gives CASSFLDRMNTEAFF.

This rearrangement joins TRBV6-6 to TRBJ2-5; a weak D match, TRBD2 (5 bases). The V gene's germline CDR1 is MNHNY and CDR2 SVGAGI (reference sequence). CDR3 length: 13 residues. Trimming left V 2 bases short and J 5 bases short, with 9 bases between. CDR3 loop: CASSYGGSETQYF. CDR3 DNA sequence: TGTGCCAGCAGTTACGGTGGGAGTGAGACCCAGTACTTC.

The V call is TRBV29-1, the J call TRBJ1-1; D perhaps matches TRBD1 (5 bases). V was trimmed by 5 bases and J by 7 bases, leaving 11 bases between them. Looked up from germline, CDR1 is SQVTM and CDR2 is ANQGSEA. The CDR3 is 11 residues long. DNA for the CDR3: TGCAGCGTTACCTACAGGCTTGAAGCTTTCTTT. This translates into CSVTYRLEAFF.

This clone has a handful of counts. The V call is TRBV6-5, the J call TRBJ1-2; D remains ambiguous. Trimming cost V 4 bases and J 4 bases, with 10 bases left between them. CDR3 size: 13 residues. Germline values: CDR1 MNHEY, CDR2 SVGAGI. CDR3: CASSSSEGYGYTF. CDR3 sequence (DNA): TGTGCCAGCAGTTCGTCCGAAGGCTATGGCTACACCTTC.

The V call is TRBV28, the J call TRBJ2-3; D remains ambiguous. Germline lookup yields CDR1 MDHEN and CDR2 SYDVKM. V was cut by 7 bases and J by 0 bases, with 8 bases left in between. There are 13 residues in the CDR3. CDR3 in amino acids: CASNFASTDTQYF. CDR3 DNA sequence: TGTGCCAGCAATTTCGCAAGCACAGATACGCAGTATTTT.

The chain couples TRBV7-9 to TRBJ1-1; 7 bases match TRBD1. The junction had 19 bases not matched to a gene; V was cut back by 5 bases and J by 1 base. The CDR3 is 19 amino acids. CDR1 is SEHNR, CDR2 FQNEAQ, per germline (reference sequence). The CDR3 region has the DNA TGTGCCAGCAGCCCACGGGGGATTCGAGGGGGCGTTCGGAACACTGAAGCTTTCTTT. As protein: CASSPRGIRGGVRNTEAFF. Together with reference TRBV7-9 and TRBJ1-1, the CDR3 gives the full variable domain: DTGVSQNPRHKITKRGQNVTFRCDPISEHNRLYWYRQTLGQGPEFLTYFQNEAQLEKSRLLSDRFSAERPKGSFSTLEIQRTEQGDSAMYLCASSPRGIRGGVRNTEAFFGQGTRLTVV.

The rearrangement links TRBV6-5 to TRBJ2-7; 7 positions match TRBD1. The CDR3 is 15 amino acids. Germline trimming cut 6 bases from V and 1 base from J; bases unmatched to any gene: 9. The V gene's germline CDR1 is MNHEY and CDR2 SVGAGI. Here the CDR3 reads CASRTLAGGSYEQYF. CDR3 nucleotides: TGTGCCAGCAGAACGTTGGCAGGGGGATCCTACGAGCAGTACTTC.

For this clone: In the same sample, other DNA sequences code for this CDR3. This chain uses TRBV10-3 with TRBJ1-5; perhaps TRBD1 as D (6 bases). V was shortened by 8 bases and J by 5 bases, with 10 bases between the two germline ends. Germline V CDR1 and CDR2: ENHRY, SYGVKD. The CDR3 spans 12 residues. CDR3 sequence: CAIGGVDQPQHF. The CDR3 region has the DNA TGTGCCATCGGGGGCGTAGATCAGCCCCAGCATTTT.